The clone carrying this T cell receptor (beta chain) has only a few counts. Its antigen is unidentified. Next came a second PCR, run for about 7 to 12 cycles, which used a sample-barcoded 5' primer along with a J-beta primer mix. TCRdb reprocessed the 5' RACE reads with MiXCR, giving one entry per CDR3 protein. This sample has 1,100,000 or so distinct CDR3 sequences; 35% to 55% occur once, and the top ten carry approximately 19%. This entry comes from a study of blood T cells in healthy people across ages. Per the germline V gene, CDR1 is ENHRY and CDR2 is SYGVKD. Deletions cut 7 bases from V and 4 bases from J, with 9 bases between. The CDR3 runs to 12 residues. Findings of the study overall: Expanded clonotype changes were possibly confounded by unknown donor CMV status. Across samples, TCR beta diversity tracked strongly with naive T cell percentage.

This chain joins TRBV10-3 and TRBJ2-3; D unclear. This clonotype was sampled from a woman aged 55-75 years in good health. The specimen sequenced was blood. The CDR3 nucleotides read TGTGCCATCAAAGGGTTGGCAGATACGCAGTATTTT. It encodes CAIKGLADTQYF.